The rows below give T cell receptor beta chains drawn from one sample of a study of CD8+ T cells in alopecia areata. This table comes from immunoSEQ multiplex PCR, and its TCRdb copy is limited to in-frame clones, with some not included. The profile shows 150,000 to 200,000 clones, 60% of them singletons. The sequencing here drew on CD4+ T cells sorted from blood, taken at week 24, from a patient treated with tofacitinib. The receptor set was obtained from a human donor with alopecia areata. The CDR3 runs from the conserved cysteine through the conserved F or W. Fields, in order: clone size, V gene, D gene, J gene, CDR3 protein, CDR3 DNA. D genes are given only for firm matches. Size is omitted from some rows. Given values are once, few, many or a class for expanded clones.

.,TRBV9,.,TRBJ2-1,CASSAEGRGNEQFF,TGTGCCAGCAGCGCCGAGGGACGGGGGAATGAGCAGTTCTTC
few,TRBV6-5,.,TRBJ1-1,CASSASPAEAFF,TGTGCCAGCAGCGCCTCGCCCGCTGAAGCTTTCTTT
.,TRBV9,.,TRBJ2-5,CASSDGGSQTQYF,TGTGCCAGCAGCGACGGAGGGTCACAGACCCAGTACTTC
.,TRBV15,.,TRBJ2-7,CATSSRQASYEQYF,TGTGCCACCAGCAGCAGACAGGCCTCCTACGAGCAGTACTTC
few,TRBV23-1,TRBD1,TRBJ2-1,CASSQIGTGRDNEQFF,TGCGCCAGCAGTCAAATAGGGACAGGGAGAGACAATGAGCAGTTCTTC
.,TRBV29-1,.,TRBJ2-7,CSVVSGGAEQYF,TGCAGCGTTGTATCAGGCGGGGCCGAGCAGTACTTC
.,TRBV2,.,TRBJ1-6,CASRGGRLLHSPLHF,TGTGCCAGCAGGGGAGGCAGACTTCTTCATTCACCCCTCCACTTT
.,TRBV5-1,.,TRBJ2-4,CASSEGLEAKNIQYF,TGCGCCAGCAGCGAAGGGTTAGAGGCCAAAAACATTCAGTACTTC
.,TRBV7-9,.,TRBJ1-1,CASSPQGGTEAFF,TGTGCCAGCAGCCCTCAAGGTGGGACTGAAGCTTTCTTT
.,TRBV29-1,.,TRBJ2-1,CSVEAPGFQQFF,TGCAGCGTTGAAGCGCCGGGGTTCCAGCAGTTCTTC
few,TRBV29-1,TRBD1,TRBJ2-5,CSAGQAGETQYF,TGCAGCGCCGGACAGGCCGGAGAGACCCAGTACTTC
.,TRBV29-1,.,TRBJ2-1,CSVQGIHFDEQFF,TGCAGCGTACAGGGAATACATTTCGATGAGCAGTTCTTC
.,TRBV30,.,TRBJ2-3,CAWSSVATSTDTQYF,TGTGCCTGGAGTTCTGTAGCGACTAGCACAGATACGCAGTATTTT
few,TRBV29-1,.,TRBJ2-6,CSVDQPSGANVLTF,TGCAGCGTTGATCAGCCCTCTGGGGCCAACGTCCTGACTTTC
many,TRBV5-1,.,TRBJ1-1,CASSLGGQPNTEAFF,TGCGCCAGCAGCTTGGGGGGGCAACCGAACACTGAAGCTTTCTTT
once,TRBV27,.,TRBJ1-1,CASSLAGGQNTEAFF,TGTGCCAGCAGTTTGGCTGGCGGACAGAACACTGAAGCTTTCTTT
.,TRBV14,.,TRBJ1-1,CASGTTGLGTEAFF,TGTGCCAGCGGCACCACAGGGTTGGGCACTGAAGCTTTCTTT
.,TRBV18,TRBD1,TRBJ2-7,CASSPGDRGSEQYF,TGTGCCAGCTCCCCAGGGGACAGGGGCTCCGAGCAGTACTTC
.,TRBV29-1,TRBD1,TRBJ1-6,CSVGAGTGAPLHF,TGCAGCGTTGGGGCCGGGACAGGGGCACCCCTCCACTTT
few,TRBV7-8,TRBD1,TRBJ1-2,CASSLAGQGDGYTF,TGTGCCAGCAGCTTAGCTGGACAGGGCGATGGCTACACCTTC
few,TRBV2,TRBD1,TRBJ2-1,CASSDREVDEQFF,TGTGCCAGCAGCGACAGGGAAGTCGATGAGCAGTTCTTC
few,TRBV29-1,TRBD1,TRBJ2-7,CSVEGTGGYEQYF,TGCAGCGTTGAAGGGACAGGCGGCTACGAGCAGTACTTC
few,TRBV4-3,.,TRBJ2-3,CASSRAYGTDTQYF,TGCGCCAGCAGCCGGGCTTATGGGACAGATACGCAGTATTTT
.,TRBV7-9,.,TRBJ2-3,CASSLGLILSTDTQYF,TGTGCCAGCAGCTTAGGGCTGATACTTAGCACAGATACGCAGTATTTT
few,TRBV10-2,TRBD2,TRBJ2-1,CASRGLLRDYHEDEQFF,TGCGCCAGCAGGGGGCTTTTGCGGGACTACCACGAGGATGAGCAGTTCTTC
few,TRBV29-1,.,TRBJ2-2,CSVVGGHSNTGELFF,TGCAGCGTTGTGGGGGGACATTCGAACACCGGGGAGCTGTTTTTT
once,TRBV29-1,TRBD2,TRBJ2-2,CSAGSGGYTGELFF,TGCAGCGCCGGTAGCGGGGGGTACACCGGGGAGCTGTTTTTT
few,TRBV28,.,TRBJ2-7,CASTSSGSYEQYF,TGTGCCAGCACCTCTTCCGGGTCCTACGAGCAGTACTTC
few,TRBV12-5,TRBD2,TRBJ2-5,CATAGVQETQYF,TGTGCTACGGCGGGGGTCCAAGAGACCCAGTACTTC
many,TRBV11-1,TRBD2,TRBJ2-3,CASSAGLADTDTQYF,TGTGCCAGCAGTGCGGGACTAGCGGACACAGATACGCAGTATTTT
.,TRBV5-1,.,TRBJ2-7,CASSPDSLNYEQYF,TGCGCCAGCAGCCCGGACAGTTTGAACTACGAGCAGTACTTC
.,TRBV7-2,TRBD2,TRBJ2-7,CASSYRSTGGQEQYF,TGTGCCAGCAGCTATCGGTCTACGGGGGGTCAGGAGCAGTACTTC
.,TRBV30,TRBD1,TRBJ1-2,CAFGQGANYGYTF,TGTGCCTTTGGACAGGGGGCCAACTATGGCTACACCTTC
.,TRBV29-1,.,TRBJ1-1,CSVEGVGSSEAFF,TGCAGCGTTGAGGGGGTCGGTAGCTCTGAAGCTTTCTTT
.,TRBV4-3,.,TRBJ2-7,CASSQGQSPGEQYF,TGCGCCAGCAGCCAAGGACAGTCTCCTGGGGAGCAGTACTTC
few,TRBV5-6,.,TRBJ2-1,CASSYGPNNEQFF,TGTGCCAGCAGTTACGGGCCGAACAATGAGCAGTTCTTC
.,TRBV6-1,.,TRBJ1-6,CASSAGYNSPLHF,TGTGCCAGCAGTGCGGGTTATAATTCACCCCTCCACTTT
.,TRBV30,.,TRBJ1-2,CAVGRLTNYGYTF,TGTGCCGTGGGACGGCTGACTAACTATGGCTACACCTTC
few,TRBV14,TRBD1,TRBJ1-2,CASSQLGQGDYGYTF,TGTGCCAGCAGCCAGCTCGGACAGGGGGACTATGGCTACACCTTC
.,TRBV9,.,TRBJ1-1,CASSKTGVTEAFF,TGTGCCAGCTCCAAAACAGGAGTTACTGAAGCTTTCTTT
.,TRBV6-1,.,TRBJ1-4,CASGRLNEKLFF,TGTGCCTCGGGCAGGCTAAATGAAAAACTGTTTTTT
.,TRBV5-6,TRBD1,TRBJ1-5,CASSWGQGGAAAQHF,TGTGCCAGCAGCTGGGGACAGGGGGGTGCAGCAGCCCAGCATTTT
.,TRBV5-5,.,TRBJ1-6,CASSLGGESSPLHF,TGTGCCAGCAGCCTGGGAGGGGAGTCCTCACCCCTCCACTTT
.,TRBV28,.,TRBJ2-2,CASSPNTGELFF,TGTGCCAGCAGTCCGAACACCGGGGAGCTGTTTTTT
.,TRBV6-6,TRBD2,TRBJ2-1,CASSPRLAGHNEQFF,TGTGCCAGCAGTCCACGACTAGCGGGCCACAATGAGCAGTTCTTC
.,TRBV7-2,.,TRBJ2-1,CASSLASGRGSRNEQFF,TGTGCCAGCAGCTTAGCGTCAGGGCGGGGATCTCGTAATGAGCAGTTCTTC
.,TRBV29-1,.,TRBJ2-3,CSVTSTVGNTQYF,TGCAGCGTTACCTCAACCGTTGGGAATACGCAGTATTTT
.,TRBV2,.,TRBJ1-5,CASSESQPQHF,TGTGCCAGCAGTGAGAGCCAGCCCCAGCATTTT
.,TRBV6-1,.,TRBJ2-5,CASRKDGTPETQYF,TGTGCCAGCAGAAAGGACGGGACGCCAGAGACCCAGTACTTC
.,TRBV6-1,.,TRBJ1-2,CASRSSPGYTF,TGTGCCAGCAGATCAAGCCCCGGCTACACCTTC
.,TRBV25-1,.,TRBJ1-2,CASEGPRYGYTF,TGTGCCAGCGAGGGACCTCGCTATGGCTACACCTTC
.,TRBV7-2,.,TRBJ2-5,CASSPRSMGFTETQYF,TGTGCCAGCAGCCCGAGGAGCATGGGTTTTACAGAGACCCAGTACTTC
few,TRBV15,.,TRBJ2-7,CATSRGGGATYEQYF,TGTGCCACCAGCAGAGGAGGGGGGGCTACCTACGAGCAGTACTTC
.,TRBV2,.,TRBJ2-5,CASSEALVTQYF,TGTGCCAGCAGTGAAGCGCTTGTGACCCAGTACTTC
.,TRBV29-1,.,TRBJ1-2,CSGATGPNYGYTF,TGCAGCGGCGCCACGGGACCGAACTATGGCTACACCTTC
.,TRBV12-5,TRBD1,TRBJ2-2,CASGFPPGQPNTGELFF,TGTGCTAGTGGTTTCCCGCCGGGACAGCCTAACACCGGGGAGCTGTTTTTT
few,TRBV30,.,TRBJ1-2,CAWSLTRGGTTTRGYTF,TGTGCCTGGAGTCTCACGAGGGGGGGAACGACCACTCGAGGCTACACCTTC
.,TRBV29-1,.,TRBJ1-1,CSCRDPGDTEAFF,TGCAGCTGTCGGGACCCTGGGGACACTGAAGCTTTCTTT
.,TRBV29-1,.,TRBJ1-1,CSAGLTEAFF,TGCAGCGCCGGGCTCACTGAAGCTTTCTTT